This T cell receptor beta chain was sequenced for a study of shared clonotypes between healthy human individuals. Study-wide findings and caveats: Genetic and exposure-history diversity was limited by the small donor number. Among donors, the sharing of clonotypes was expected to be influenced by sequencing depth.

Around 90 million PBMCs per unsorted sample were used for genomic DNA. The sequencing of unsorted PBMC DNA took place on ten immunoSEQ deep assay plates. TCRdb keeps only in-frame clones here, not all; method: immunoSEQ multiplex PCR. The data hold some 490,000 clones, with around four fifths observed a single time. CDR1 is MDHEN and CDR2 is SYDVKM in the germline V gene. Losses at the gene ends were 5 bases for V and 4 bases for J; bases not matched to a gene: 14. This CDR3 comprises 17 residues. On this clone itself: The antigen is not known.

Sequenced material: PBMCs. V and J are TRBV28 and TRBJ1-5; 7 positions match TRBD1. This clonotype originated in a woman aged 40 to 50 in good health. Some clones in this sample may be carry-over from other donors' samples. The CDR3 region has the DNA TGTGCCAGCAGTCAAGGGCAGGGGGTTCAAAAAAATCAGCCCCAGCATTTT. Amino acid sequence: CASSQGQGVQKNQPQHF.